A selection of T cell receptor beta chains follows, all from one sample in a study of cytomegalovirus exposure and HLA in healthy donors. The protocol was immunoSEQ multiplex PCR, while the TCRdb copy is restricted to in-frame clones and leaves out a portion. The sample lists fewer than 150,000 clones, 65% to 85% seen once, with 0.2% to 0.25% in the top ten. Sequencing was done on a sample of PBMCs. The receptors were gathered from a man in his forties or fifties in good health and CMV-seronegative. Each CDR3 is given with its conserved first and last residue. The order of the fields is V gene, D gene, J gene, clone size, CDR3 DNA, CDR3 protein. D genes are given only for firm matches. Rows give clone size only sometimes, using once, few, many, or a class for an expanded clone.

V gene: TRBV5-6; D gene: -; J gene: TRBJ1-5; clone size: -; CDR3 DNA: TGTGCCAGCAGCCTCCACAGTTCCTCCTACAATCAGCCCCAGCATTTT; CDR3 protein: CASSLHSSSYNQPQHF
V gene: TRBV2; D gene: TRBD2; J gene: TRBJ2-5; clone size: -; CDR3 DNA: TGTGCCAGCAGAAAGGGACTAGCAGAGACCCAGTACTTC; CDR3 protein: CASRKGLAETQYF
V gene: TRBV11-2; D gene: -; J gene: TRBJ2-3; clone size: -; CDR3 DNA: TGTGCCAGCAGCAGACAGGTATCCACAGATACGCAGTATTTT; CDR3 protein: CASSRQVSTDTQYF
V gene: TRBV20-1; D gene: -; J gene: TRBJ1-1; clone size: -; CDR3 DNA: TGCTCGCCTATAATGGAAGCTTTCTTT; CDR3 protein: CSPIMEAFF
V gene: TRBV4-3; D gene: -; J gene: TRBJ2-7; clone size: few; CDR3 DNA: TGCGCCAGCAGCCCCTATAAATCGTCCCCCTACGAGCAGTACTTC; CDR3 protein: CASSPYKSSPYEQYF
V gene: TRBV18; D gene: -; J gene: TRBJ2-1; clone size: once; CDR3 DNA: TGTGCCAGCTCACCAGGTGTGAGGAGCTCCTACAATGAGCAGTTCTTC; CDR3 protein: CASSPGVRSSYNEQFF
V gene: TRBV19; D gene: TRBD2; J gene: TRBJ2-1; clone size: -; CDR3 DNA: TGTGCCAGTGGGGACTATTGGGACAATGAGCAGTTCTTC; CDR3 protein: CASGDYWDNEQFF
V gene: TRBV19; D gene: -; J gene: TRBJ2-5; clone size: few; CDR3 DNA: TGTGCCAGTAGTGCCCCCGGGACTCCGAAGGGGTACCAAGAGACCCAGTACTTC; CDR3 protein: CASSAPGTPKGYQETQYF
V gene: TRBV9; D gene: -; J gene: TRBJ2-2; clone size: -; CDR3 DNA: TGTGCCAGCAGCGTAGAAGGTTCCAGGATCGTCCCCGGGGAGCTGTTTTTT; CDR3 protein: CASSVEGSRIVPGELFF
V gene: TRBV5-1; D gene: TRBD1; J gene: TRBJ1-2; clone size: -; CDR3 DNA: TGCGCCAGCAGCTTGAGTGTAGGGACAGGGGGTGGCTACACCTTC; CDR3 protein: CASSLSVGTGGGYTF
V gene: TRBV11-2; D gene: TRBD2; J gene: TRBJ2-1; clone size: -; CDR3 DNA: TGTGCCAGCAGCCTACTAGCGGGCCCCTCCTACAATGAGCAGTTCTTC; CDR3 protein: CASSLLAGPSYNEQFF
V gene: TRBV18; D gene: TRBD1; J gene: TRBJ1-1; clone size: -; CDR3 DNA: TGTGCCAGCTCTGGACAGGGAAGGATCGGCACTGAAGCTTTCTTT; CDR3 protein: CASSGQGRIGTEAFF
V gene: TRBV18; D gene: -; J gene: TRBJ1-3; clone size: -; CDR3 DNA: TGTGCCAGCTCACGAGGAGCAGCCTCGGAAAACACCATATATTTT; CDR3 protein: CASSRGAASENTIYF
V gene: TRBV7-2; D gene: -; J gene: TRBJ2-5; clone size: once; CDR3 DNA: TGTGCCAGCAGCTTATGGGACAAAGAGACCCAGTACTTC; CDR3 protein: CASSLWDKETQYF
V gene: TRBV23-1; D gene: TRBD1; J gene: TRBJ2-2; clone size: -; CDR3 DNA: TGCGCCAGCACCCCGCCGGGGCGTAGACAGGGGATACCCCCGAACACCGGGGAGCTGTTTTTT; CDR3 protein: CASTPPGRRQGIPPNTGELFF
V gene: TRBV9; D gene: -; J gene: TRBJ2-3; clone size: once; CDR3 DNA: TGTGCCAGCAGCGTAGGAGTAGGCGGGAACACAGATACGCAGTATTTT; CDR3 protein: CASSVGVGGNTDTQYF
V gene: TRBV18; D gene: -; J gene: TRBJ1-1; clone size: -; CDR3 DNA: TGTGCCAGCTCACTGTCCGAGGGTAGTACTGAAGCTTTCTTT; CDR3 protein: CASSLSEGSTEAFF
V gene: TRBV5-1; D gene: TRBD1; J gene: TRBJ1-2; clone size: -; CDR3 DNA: TGCGCCAGCAGCCTCGCAACAGGGGCCCAAATCTATGGCTACACCTTC; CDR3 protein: CASSLATGAQIYGYTF
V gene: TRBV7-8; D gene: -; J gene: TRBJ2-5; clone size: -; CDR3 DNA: TGTGCCAGCTCAATCCGGTCCTCAGGGCTCCAAGAGACCCAGTACTTC; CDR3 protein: CASSIRSSGLQETQYF
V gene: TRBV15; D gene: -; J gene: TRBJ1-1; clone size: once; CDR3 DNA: TGTGCCACCAGCAGAGATTCGAGAGGGAGAACTGAAGCTTTCTTT; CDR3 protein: CATSRDSRGRTEAFF
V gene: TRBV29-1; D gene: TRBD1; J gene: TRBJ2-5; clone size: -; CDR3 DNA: TGCAGCGGGGGACAGGCGGCCCAAGAGACCCAGTACTTC; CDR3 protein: CSGGQAAQETQYF
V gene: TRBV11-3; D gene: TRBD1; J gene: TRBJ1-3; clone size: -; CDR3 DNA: TGTGCCAGCAGCCCAGGGACAGACTCTGGAAACACCATATATTTT; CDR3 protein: CASSPGTDSGNTIYF
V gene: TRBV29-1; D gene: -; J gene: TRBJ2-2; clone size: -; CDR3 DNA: TGCAGCGCAGGCGGGACAGCTTCATACGGGGAGCTGTTTTTT; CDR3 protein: CSAGGTASYGELFF
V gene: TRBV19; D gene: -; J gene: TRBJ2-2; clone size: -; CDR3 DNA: TGTGCCAGTGGGGACATAACCCCCGGGGAGCTGTTTTTT; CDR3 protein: CASGDITPGELFF
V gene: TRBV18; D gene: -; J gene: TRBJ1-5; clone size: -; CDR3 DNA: TGTGCCAGCTCACCCGACAATAATAGCAATCAGCCCCAGCATTTT; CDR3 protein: CASSPDNNSNQPQHF
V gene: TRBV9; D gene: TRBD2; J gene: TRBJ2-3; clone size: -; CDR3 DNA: TGTGCCAGCAGCGATCCGGGACTAGCCGGGCCAGATACGCAGTATTTT; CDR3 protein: CASSDPGLAGPDTQYF
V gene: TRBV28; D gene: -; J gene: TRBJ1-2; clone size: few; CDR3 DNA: TGTGCCAGCACCCCAGGGGACTATGGCTACACCTTC; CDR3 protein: CASTPGDYGYTF
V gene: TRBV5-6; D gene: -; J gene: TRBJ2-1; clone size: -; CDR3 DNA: TGTGCCAGCAGCTCCTACCCACGGGTCAATGAGCAGTTCTTC; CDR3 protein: CASSSYPRVNEQFF
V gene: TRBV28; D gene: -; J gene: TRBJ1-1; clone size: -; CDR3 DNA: TGTGCCACCACGGACAGAGCTAACACTGAAGCTTTCTTT; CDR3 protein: CATTDRANTEAFF
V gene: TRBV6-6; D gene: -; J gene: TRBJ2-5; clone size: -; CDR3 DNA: TGTGCCAGCAGTGGGTCCAGACAGCTCTCGGAGACCCAGTACTTC; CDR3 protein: CASSGSRQLSETQYF
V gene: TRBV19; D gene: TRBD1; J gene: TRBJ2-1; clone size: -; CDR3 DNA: TGTGCCAGTAGTCCGGAGGACAGGGGTTGGAATGAGCAGTTCTTC; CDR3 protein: CASSPEDRGWNEQFF
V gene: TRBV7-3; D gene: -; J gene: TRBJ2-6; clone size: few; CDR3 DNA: TGTGCCAGCAGCCTAGGCCGATCTGGGGCCAACGTCCTGACTTTC; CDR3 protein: CASSLGRSGANVLTF
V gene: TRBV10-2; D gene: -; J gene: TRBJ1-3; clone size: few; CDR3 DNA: TGCGCCAGCAGTCGGGGAGGACCTACAGAACACTCTGGAAACACCATATATTTT; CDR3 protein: CASSRGGPTEHSGNTIYF
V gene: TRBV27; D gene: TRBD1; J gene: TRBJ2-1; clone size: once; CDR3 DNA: TGTGCCAGCAGTTTAAGAGACAGGGGGCCCTACAATGAGCAGTTCTTC; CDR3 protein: CASSLRDRGPYNEQFF
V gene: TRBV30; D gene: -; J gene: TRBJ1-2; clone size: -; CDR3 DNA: TGTGCCTGGAGTCTGTCGGTCGGCTATGGCTACACCTTC; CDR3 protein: CAWSLSVGYGYTF
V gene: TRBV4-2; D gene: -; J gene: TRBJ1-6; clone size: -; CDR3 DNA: TGTGCCAGCAGCCGACTCAGGGAAAATTCACCCCTCCACTTT; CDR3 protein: CASSRLRENSPLHF
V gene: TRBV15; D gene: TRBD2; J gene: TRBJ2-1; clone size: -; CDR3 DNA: TGTGCCACCAGCATACGACTAGCGGGAGCGGGCAATGAGCAGTTCTTC; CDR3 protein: CATSIRLAGAGNEQFF
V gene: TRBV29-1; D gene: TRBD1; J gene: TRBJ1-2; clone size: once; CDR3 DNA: TGCAGCGTTGTTTCGGGACAGGATAAATATGGCTACACCTTC; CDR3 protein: CSVVSGQDKYGYTF
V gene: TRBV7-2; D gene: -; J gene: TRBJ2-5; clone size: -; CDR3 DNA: TGTGCCAGCAGCTTTGACACCGCTCAAGAGACCCAGTACTTC; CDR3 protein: CASSFDTAQETQYF
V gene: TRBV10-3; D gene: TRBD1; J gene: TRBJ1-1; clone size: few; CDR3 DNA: TGTGCCAACAGGGGTTCAGGCCAGGAAGCTTTCTTT; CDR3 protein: CANRGSGQEAFF
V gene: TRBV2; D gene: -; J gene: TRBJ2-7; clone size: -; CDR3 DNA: TGTGCCAGCGGGACACCCTACTTC; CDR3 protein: CASGTPYF
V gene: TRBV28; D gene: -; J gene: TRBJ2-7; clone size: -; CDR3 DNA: TGTGCCAGCAGTGCTAGCTTTCCGGGGTCCGAGCAGTACTTC; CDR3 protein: CASSASFPGSEQYF
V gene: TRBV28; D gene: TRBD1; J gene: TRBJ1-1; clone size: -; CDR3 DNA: TGTGCCAGCAATAAGGGACAGGGCACTGAAGCTTTCTTT; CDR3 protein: CASNKGQGTEAFF
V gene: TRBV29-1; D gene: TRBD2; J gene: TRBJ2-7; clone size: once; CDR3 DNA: TGCAGCGTTGGGGGGACTAGCGTCTACGAGCAGTACTTC; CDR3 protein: CSVGGTSVYEQYF
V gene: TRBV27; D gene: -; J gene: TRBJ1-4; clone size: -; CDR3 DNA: TGTGCCAGCAGTTTTACGGGATTAACTAATGAAAAACTGTTTTTT; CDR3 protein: CASSFTGLTNEKLFF
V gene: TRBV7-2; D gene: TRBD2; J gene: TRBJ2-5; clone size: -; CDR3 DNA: TGTGCCAGCAGCGCCACTAGCGCGGTGGGGTACTTC; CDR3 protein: CASSATSAVGYF